The rows below give T cell receptor beta chains drawn from one sample of a study of blood T cell repertoires in COVID-19. TCRdb keeps only in-frame clones here, not all; method: immunoSEQ multiplex PCR. The table lists about 130,000 clones, 85% of them singletons. The specimen was peripheral blood. These receptor sequences come from a human donor in a cohort sampled during active COVID-19. CDR3s include the opening cysteine and the closing phenylalanine or tryptophan. D genes are given only for firm matches. Some rows mark clone size as missing; the rest say once, few, many or name a class of expanded clone.

d_call | clone_size | j_call | v_call | cdr3_aa | cdr3_nt
TRBD2 | NA | TRBJ2-2 | TRBV28 | CATGGAGGNTGELFF | TGTGCCACCGGAGGGGCGGGAGGTAATACCGGGGAGCTGTTTTTT
NA | once | TRBJ1-5 | TRBV19 | CASSIDAVPLSPQHF | TGTGCCAGTAGTATTGATGCAGTCCCCCTCTCGCCCCAGCATTTT
NA | NA | TRBJ1-5 | TRBV6-5 | CASSVQGNQPQHF | TGTGCCAGCAGCGTACAGGGTAATCAGCCCCAGCATTTT
NA | NA | TRBJ2-2 | TRBV10-3 | CAISESSQYTGELFF | TGTGCCATCAGTGAGTCTTCCCAGTACACCGGGGAGCTGTTTTTT
NA | NA | TRBJ1-2 | TRBV6-2/TRBV6-3 | CASSYGTSTDRLARNYGYTF | TGTGCCAGCAGTTACGGGACTTCGACCGACCGACTCGCTCGTAACTATGGCTACACCTTC
NA | NA | TRBJ1-4 | TRBV7-2 | CASRNTGSEKLFF | TGTGCCAGCAGAAATACAGGGTCCGAAAAACTGTTTTTT
NA | NA | TRBJ2-5 | TRBV6-1 | CASSEEAPGSQYF | TGTGCCAGCAGTGAAGAAGCCCCGGGTTCCCAGTACTTC
NA | NA | TRBJ2-5 | TRBV9 | CATQEGEPRETQYF | TGTGCCACTCAAGAGGGGGAGCCCCGGGAGACCCAGTACTTC
NA | NA | TRBJ2-3 | TRBV7-3 | CASSFSGYITDTQYF | TGTGCCAGCAGCTTTAGCGGTTACATCACAGATACGCAGTATTTT
TRBD1 | NA | TRBJ1-1 | TRBV28 | CASSLDRVNTEAFF | TGTGCCAGCAGCCTGGACAGGGTGAACACTGAAGCTTTCTTT
TRBD1 | NA | TRBJ2-1 | TRBV12-3/TRBV12-4 | CASSGQVGNEQFF | TGTGCCAGCAGTGGACAGGTTGGGAATGAGCAGTTCTTC
NA | NA | TRBJ1-2 | TRBV18 | CASSPLGRDRPYGYTF | TGTGCCAGCTCACCACTTGGACGCGACAGGCCCTATGGCTACACCTTC
NA | few | TRBJ2-5 | TRBV7-2 | CASSSGSRQYF | TGTGCCAGCAGCTCCGGTTCTAGACAGTACTTC
NA | NA | TRBJ1-5 | TRBV9 | CASSLEPFNQPQHF | TGTGCCAGCAGCCTGGAGCCATTCAATCAGCCCCAGCATTTT
NA | NA | TRBJ1-1 | TRBV11-2 | CASTAVEGGTEAFF | TGTGCCAGCACCGCGGTCGAAGGCGGGACTGAAGCTTTCTTT
TRBD2 | NA | TRBJ2-3 | TRBV19 | CASSTSGTSTDTQYF | TGTGCCAGTAGTACTAGCGGGACGAGCACAGATACGCAGTATTTT
NA | NA | TRBJ1-1 | TRBV6-5 | CASSYLVTGRNTEAFF | TGTGCCAGCAGTTACCTCGTTACAGGGAGGAACACTGAAGCTTTCTTT
TRBD1 | few | TRBJ1-6 | TRBV10-3 | CATNWDSDSPLHF | TGTGCCACCAACTGGGACAGTGATTCACCCCTCCACTTT
TRBD1 | NA | TRBJ1-4 | TRBV24-1 | CATLFRDSNEKLFF | TGTGCCACCCTATTCCGGGACAGTAATGAAAAACTGTTTTTT
NA | NA | TRBJ2-2 | TRBV19 | CASSPSDTGELFF | TGTGCCAGTAGTCCCTCGGACACCGGGGAGCTGTTTTTT
NA | NA | TRBJ1-1 | TRBV14 | CASSQEWGRGEAFF | TGTGCCAGCAGCCAAGAATGGGGGAGGGGTGAAGCTTTCTTT
NA | NA | TRBJ1-2 | TRBV4-3 | CASSQEQGSYGYTF | TGCGCCAGCAGCCAAGAACAGGGTAGCTATGGCTACACCTTC
TRBD1 | few | TRBJ1-6 | TRBV12-5 | CASGLWTGYSPLHF | TGTGCTAGTGGTTTGTGGACAGGGTATTCACCCCTCCACTTT
TRBD2 | NA | TRBJ2-3 | TRBV2 | CASRRTSGDADTQYF | TGTGCCAGCAGACGGACTAGCGGGGACGCAGATACGCAGTATTTT
NA | NA | TRBJ2-1 | TRBV9 | CASSATSDNEQFF | TGTGCCAGCAGCGCCACCTCAGACAATGAGCAGTTCTTC
NA | NA | TRBJ1-1 | TRBV12-3/TRBV12-4 | CASSLFGTEAFF | TGTGCCAGCAGTTTATTCGGGACTGAAGCTTTCTTT
NA | NA | TRBJ2-1 | TRBV15 | CATSSAFLTHSYNEQFF | TGTGCCACCAGCAGTGCATTCCTAACTCACTCCTACAATGAGCAGTTCTTC
NA | once | TRBJ2-7 | TRBV14 | CASSSVTGTYEQYF | TGTGCCAGCAGCTCAGTGACAGGAACCTACGAGCAGTACTTC
TRBD1 | once | TRBJ2-2 | TRBV5-3 | CARSCWDRDKNTGELFF | TGTGCCAGAAGCTGTTGGGACAGGGATAAGAACACCGGGGAGCTGTTTTTT
TRBD2 | NA | TRBJ2-5 | TRBV5-6 | CASSANSGSRGETQYF | TGTGCCAGCAGCGCAAACAGCGGGAGTCGGGGAGAGACCCAGTACTTC
NA | NA | TRBJ2-3 | TRBV11-3 | CASSSSDTQYF | TGTGCCAGCAGCTCCTCAGATACGCAGTATTTT
NA | NA | TRBJ1-2 | TRBV24-1 | CATSDSQGLSGYTF | TGTGCCACCAGTGATTCGCAGGGGTTGAGTGGCTACACCTTC
NA | NA | TRBJ2-7 | TRBV9 | CASSVDFSGSTYEQYF | TGTGCCAGCAGCGTAGACTTTAGCGGTTCTACCTACGAGCAGTACTTC
TRBD1 | NA | TRBJ2-7 | TRBV4-3 | CASSSDRAYEQYF | TGCGCCAGCAGCTCCGACAGGGCCTACGAGCAGTACTTC
NA | NA | TRBJ2-5 | TRBV24-1 | CATSDLFQASKNF | TGTGCCACCAGTGATTTGTTTCAGGCTTCTAAGAACTTC
NA | NA | TRBJ1-1 | TRBV6-5 | CASSYLFTGNTEAFF | TGTGCCAGCAGTTACCTTTTCACAGGGAACACTGAAGCTTTCTTT
TRBD2 | NA | TRBJ2-3 | TRBV5-1 | CASSLGLAGETQYF | TGCGCCAGCAGCTTGGGACTAGCGGGAGAAACGCAGTATTTT
NA | NA | TRBJ1-2 | TRBV5-1 | CASSFTPPTTQSVLAYGYTF | TGCGCCAGCAGCTTCACCCCCCCCACCACACAGAGTGTCCTGGCCTATGGCTACACCTTC
NA | NA | TRBJ1-4 | TRBV6-5 | CASSTGGANEKLFF | TGTGCCAGCAGTACTGGGGGGGCTAATGAAAAACTGTTTTTT
NA | NA | TRBJ1-2 | TRBV4-3 | CASSQDRGIGGYTF | TGCGCCAGCAGCCAAGATAGGGGAATCGGAGGCTACACCTTC
TRBD2 | once | TRBJ2-1 | TRBV24-1 | CATSEPGRNEQFF | TGTGCCACCAGTGAACCCGGGAGGAATGAGCAGTTCTTC
NA | NA | TRBJ1-6 | TRBV7-9 | CASSLVLPNSPLHF | TGTGCCAGCAGCTTAGTGCTACCTAATTCACCCCTCCACTTT
NA | NA | TRBJ2-2 | TRBV6-5 | CASSYSSSSGELFF | TGTGCCAGCAGTTACTCGAGTTCGTCCGGGGAGCTGTTTTTT
NA | NA | TRBJ1-2 | TRBV6-2/TRBV6-3 | CASSYRGASGYTF | TGTGCCAGCAGTTATCGGGGGGCAAGTGGCTACACCTTC
TRBD1 | once | TRBJ1-2 | TRBV7-6 | CASSRVGGQDYGYTF | TGTGCCAGCAGCCGAGTCGGGGGACAGGACTATGGCTACACCTTC
NA | NA | TRBJ1-4 | TRBV4-3 | CASSLGSGATNEKLFF | TGCGCCAGCAGCCTGGGCTCAGGGGCGACTAATGAAAAACTGTTTTTT
TRBD2 | once | TRBJ2-5 | TRBV7-2 | CASGILAVTGETQYF | TGTGCCAGCGGCATACTAGCGGTAACCGGGGAGACCCAGTACTTC
TRBD1 | NA | TRBJ2-3 | TRBV11-2 | CASSKQGLDTQYF | TGTGCCAGCAGCAAACAGGGGTTGGATACGCAGTATTTT
TRBD2 | NA | TRBJ2-4 | TRBV10-3 | CAIAGGHGNIQYF | TGTGCCATCGCGGGGGGGCATGGAAACATTCAGTACTTC
NA | NA | TRBJ1-2 | TRBV4-3 | CASSQEGGTNYGYTF | TGCGCCAGCAGCCAAGAAGGGGGAACTAACTATGGCTACACCTTC
NA | NA | TRBJ1-2 | TRBV12-3/TRBV12-4 | CASSADSNYGYTF | TGTGCCAGCAGTGCAGATTCTAACTATGGCTACACCTTC
NA | NA | TRBJ1-5 | TRBV4-3 | CASSQVTGMNQPQHF | TGCGCCAGCAGCCAAGTTACAGGGATGAATCAGCCCCAGCATTTT
TRBD1 | NA | TRBJ1-6 | TRBV6-5 | CASSIQGARSPLHF | TGTGCCAGCAGTATACAGGGGGCTCGGTCACCCCTCCACTTT
NA | few | TRBJ1-3 | TRBV19 | CASQQVSGNTIYF | TGTGCCAGTCAACAGGTATCTGGAAACACCATATATTTT
NA | NA | TRBJ1-4 | TRBV11-2 | CASLGDEKLFF | TGTGCCAGCCTCGGAGATGAAAAACTGTTTTTT